Shown below are 2 T cell receptor beta chains from a single sample sequenced in a study of Ad26.COV2.S vaccination and SARS-CoV-2 variants. Some clones are missing from TCRdb's copy, which holds only in-frame ones; the method was immunoSEQ multiplex PCR. The table includes 410,000 or so clones, approximately 90% detected once. Treatment specified: 15 to 20 received Ad26.COV2.S at low or high dose, single or two shots; about 5 received placebo; per-sample allocation not given. The samples date from day 63 after the first vaccine or placebo injection. Sequences were derived from peripheral blood, sampled in a trial of Ad26.COV2.S vaccine versus placebo. The receptors were sampled from a person aged 18-65 years who received the Ad26.COV2.S COVID-19 vaccine or a placebo.

The rearrangement links TRBV6-2 or TRBV6-3 to TRBJ1-5; D gene unclear. CDR1 and CDR2 from the germline V gene are MNHEY and SVGEGT. V gave up 4 bases and J gave up 3 bases, with 4 bases separating them. The CDR3 extends over 12 amino acids. This CDR3 reads CASSFYNQPQHF. As DNA, the CDR3 is TGTGCCAGCAGTTTTTACAATCAGCCCCAGCATTTT.

This chain connects TRBV6-2 or TRBV6-3 to TRBJ2-5, with 14 bases that match TRBD2. V lost 5 bases to trimming and J lost 5 bases; unmatched junction nucleotides: 7. The CDR3 runs to 16 residues. Germline CDR1 MNHEY, CDR2 SVGEGT. The CDR3 protein is CASSKTSGRDEETQYF. In DNA, the CDR3 is TGTGCCAGCAGTAAGACTAGCGGGAGGGACGAGGAGACCCAGTACTTC.